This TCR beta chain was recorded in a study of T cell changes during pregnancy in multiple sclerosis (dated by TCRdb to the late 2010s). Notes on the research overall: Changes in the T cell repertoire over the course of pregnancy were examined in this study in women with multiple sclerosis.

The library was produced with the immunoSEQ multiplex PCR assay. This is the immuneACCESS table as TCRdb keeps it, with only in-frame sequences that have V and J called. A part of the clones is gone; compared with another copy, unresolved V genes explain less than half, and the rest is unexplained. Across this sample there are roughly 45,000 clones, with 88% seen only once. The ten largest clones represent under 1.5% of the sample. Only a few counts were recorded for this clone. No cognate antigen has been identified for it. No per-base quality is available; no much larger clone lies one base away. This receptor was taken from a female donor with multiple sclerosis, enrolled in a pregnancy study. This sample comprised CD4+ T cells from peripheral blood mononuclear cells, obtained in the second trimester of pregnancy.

The DNA sequence follows: TGTGCCTGGAGTCCCGGGGAAATGGGGGGAGTAAAACTGTTTTTT. Translated, this gives CAWSPGEMGGVKLFF. The chain uses TRBV30 and TRBJ1-4, with TRBD1 as a weak D call on 5 bases. The CDR3, from cysteine to phenylalanine, totals 15 residues. Just CDR3 DNA is preserved here, 45 bases in frame from base 1. CDR1 is given as GTSNPN and CDR2 as SVGIG, both from the germline V gene (reference sequence). Trimming removed 2 bases from V and 10 bases from J, leaving 20 bases between the germline ends.